This T cell receptor (beta chain) was retrieved from a study of shared clonotypes between healthy human individuals. Findings and limits, study-wide: Represented diversity (both genetic and exposure-history) was limited by the small number of donors.

Of note for this clone: The antigen remains unidentified.

Authors' processing steps: Junction-only sequences produced by ImmunoSEQ had no quality scores, so filtering differed. Generated by immunoSEQ multiplex PCR, the TCRdb table keeps only in-frame clones and is missing some. V, J and clone size are taken as reported in that table, and D and trimming were inferred from the DNA itself. Of hundreds of thousands of clones listed, about 80% were seen once; the top ten hold roughly 2%. The sequence came from a woman younger than 45 in good health. Sequencing input: memory CD4+ T cells sorted from blood. Documented subset: CD45RA-negative fraction.

CDR3 coding DNA: TGTGCCAGCAGTTCACGGACAAGGACGACGCAGTATTTT. This gives the protein CASSSRTRTTQYF. This chain uses TRBV11-3 with TRBJ2-3, with TRBD1 as a possible D gene (5 bases). Trimming took 6 bases from V and 9 from J, leaving 16 bases between them. CDR1 SGHNT and CDR2 YENEEA come from the germline V gene. CDR3 length: 13 amino acids.